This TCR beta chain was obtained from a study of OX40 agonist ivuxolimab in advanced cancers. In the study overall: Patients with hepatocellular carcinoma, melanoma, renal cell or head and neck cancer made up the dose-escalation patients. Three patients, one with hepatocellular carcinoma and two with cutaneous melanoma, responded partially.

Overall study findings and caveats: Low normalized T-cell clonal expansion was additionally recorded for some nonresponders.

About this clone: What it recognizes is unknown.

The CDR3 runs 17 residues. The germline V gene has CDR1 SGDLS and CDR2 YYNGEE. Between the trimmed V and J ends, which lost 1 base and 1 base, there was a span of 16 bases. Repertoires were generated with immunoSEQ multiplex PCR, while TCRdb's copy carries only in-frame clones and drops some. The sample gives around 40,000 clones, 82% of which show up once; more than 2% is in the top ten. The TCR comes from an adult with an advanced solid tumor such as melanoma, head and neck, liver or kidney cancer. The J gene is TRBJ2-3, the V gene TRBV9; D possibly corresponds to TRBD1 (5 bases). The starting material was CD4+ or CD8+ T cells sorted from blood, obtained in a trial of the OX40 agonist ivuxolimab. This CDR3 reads CASSVSPQGLGTDTQYF. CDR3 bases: TGTGCCAGCAGCGTAAGCCCCCAGGGCCTCGGCACAGATACGCAGTATTTT.